This T cell receptor (beta chain) came from a study of OX40 agonist ivuxolimab in advanced cancers. Across the study: Patients treated during dose escalation were battling hepatocellular carcinoma, melanoma, renal cell or head and neck cancer.

TCRdb keeps only in-frame clones here, not all; method: immunoSEQ multiplex PCR. This table holds fewer than 85,000 clones, under 90% found once. The CDR3 is 16 residues long. In germline, CDR1 is SEHNR, CDR2 FQNEAQ (reference sequence). The ends lost 3 bases at V and 2 bases at J; junction bases unmatched: 2. The TCR sequence derives from an adult with an advanced solid tumor such as melanoma, head and neck, liver or kidney cancer. The input for sequencing was CD4+ or CD8+ T cells sorted from blood, taken in a trial of the OX40 agonist ivuxolimab. V gene TRBV7-9 combines with J gene TRBJ2-3; 13 nucleotides match TRBD2. The CDR3, as DNA: TGTGCCAGCAGCTTTGGACTAGCGGGAGTCACAGATACGCAGTATTTT. Protein product: CASSFGLAGVTDTQYF.